This record covers a single T cell receptor beta chain. This specimen comes from a study of blood T cell repertoires in COVID-19. Study-wide context: T cells, B-cell-depleted T cells, or PBMCs supplied cDNA or gDNA.

Germline trimming cut 4 bases from V and 2 bases from J; bases unmatched to any gene: 3. Germline V gene lookup returns CDR1 SGHTA and CDR2 FQGNSA. This CDR3 is built from 14 residues. As handled by the study authors: Nucleated cell counts were estimated from reference gene primer amplification. Here immunoSEQ multiplex PCR was the method, and the copy in TCRdb shows in-frame clones only, minus some. V and J calls and clone size are as listed in that table; D and trimming were resolved from the DNA. The sample consists of 300,000 to 400,000 clones, 70% to 90% of them appearing once. The TCR comes from a woman aged 50 to 60 who had recovered from COVID-19. This rearrangement joins TRBV7-2 to TRBJ2-5; 8 bases agree with TRBD1. The source material was peripheral blood. This CDR3 is CASSSWTGQETQYF. The CDR3 DNA follows: TGTGCCAGCAGCTCTTGGACAGGGCAAGAGACCCAGTACTTC.